Below, 26 T cell receptor beta chains from the same sample are listed, as sequenced in a study of control samples from healthy donors and cancer patients (dated by TCRdb to about 2020). Preparation of the library involved the immunoSEQ multiplex PCR assay. The source is immuneACCESS, and TCRdb retained only in-frame sequences with V and J called. Part of the clones is not carried over; for the studies checked, unresolved V genes explain less than half of this, and the remainder is unexplained. The sample table records fewer than 20,000 clones; 82% of these occur just once. Clones ranked in the top ten supply 25% to 35% of the sample. Sequencing input: PBMCs. The receptors were sampled from a man at least 80 years old with head and neck cancer.

This chain links TRBV5-3 with TRBJ1-4; 9 nucleotides line up with TRBD1. TRBV5-3 is an ORF for which the function is uncertain. The CDR3 consists of 16 residues. The junction had 10 bases not matched to a gene; V was cut back by 0 bases and J by 10 bases. The CDR3 region is CARSLVRRQGGRKLFF. CDR3 DNA: TGTGCCAGAAGCTTGGTCCGGCGACAGGGGGGAAGAAAACTGTTTTTT.

Of note for this clone: Mismatch with germline at one junction end may stem from a read error. Other DNA variants within this sample encode the same CDR3. V usage is TRBV10-3 and J usage is TRBJ1-1; 8 bases map to TRBD1. Germline CDR1 and CDR2: ENHRY and SYGVKD. The CDR3 sequence is 15 residues long. The CDR3 loop reads CAISLTGGVNTEAFF. For the CDR3, the DNA is TGTGCCATCAGTCTAACAGGGGGGGTGAACACTGAGGCTTTCTTT.

This chain connects TRBV7-6 to TRBJ2-3; D uncertain. CDR1 and CDR2 (germline): SGHVS, FNYEAQ. The CDR3 totals 13 residues. Trimming pared 2 bases from V and 6 bases from J, leaving 9 bases between. The chain's CDR3 is CASSLSPTDTQYF. CDR3 sequence (DNA): TGTGCCAGCAGCTTATCTCCCACGGATACGCAGTATTTT.

The chain employs TRBV6-1 and TRBJ1-1, with 7 bases matching TRBD1. CDR1 is MNHNS, CDR2 SASEGT, per germline. The ends lost 4 bases at V and 1 base at J; junction bases unmatched: 12. The CDR3 is made up of 17 amino acids. The CDR3 is CASSGSPWDSENTEAFF. In DNA, the CDR3 is TGTGCCAGCAGTGGCTCCCCTTGGGACAGTGAGAACACTGAAGCTTTCTTT.

This chain connects TRBV18 to TRBJ1-6; 11 bases fit TRBD1. The V and J ends lost 3 bases and 5 bases, in that order; junction bases with no gene match: 6. Germline assignment: CDR1 KGHSH and CDR2 LQKENI. The CDR3 is 17 residues long. The CDR3 here is CASSPGQGALNNSPLHF. In DNA, the CDR3 is TGTGCCAGCTCACCCGGACAGGGGGCTTTAAATAATTCACCCCTCCACTTT.

The V call is TRBV4-3, the J call TRBJ2-1, with TRBD1 matching over 9 bases. This CDR3 spans 15 amino acids. Per the germline V gene, CDR1 is LGHNA and CDR2 is YSLEER. V dropped 1 base and J dropped 2; count of bases not matched to a gene: 0. The CDR3 nucleotides are TGCGCCAGCAGCCAAGGGGACAGGGCCTACAATGAGCAGTTCTTC. Amino acids: CASSQGDRAYNEQFF.

The chain has TRBV29-1 and TRBJ2-1; 10 nucleotides align to TRBD2. V dropped 4 bases and J dropped 5; count of bases not matched to a gene: 8. Germline CDR1 SQVTM, CDR2 ANQGSEA. CDR3 size: 15 residues. The DNA for the CDR3 is TGCAGCGTTGCCTGGACTAGCGGCATTGACAATGAGCAGTTCTTC. As protein: CSVAWTSGIDNEQFF.

This rearrangement joins TRBV5-1 to TRBJ2-3; 11 positions agree with TRBD2. CDR1 and CDR2 (germline): SGHRS, YFSETQ. The ends lost 2 bases at V and 3 bases at J; junction bases unmatched: 5. The CDR3 consists of 16 residues. The DNA for the CDR3 is TGCGCCAGCAGCTTTACTAGCGGGGGAGATACAGATACGCAGTATTTT. It specifies CASSFTSGGDTDTQYF.

V is TRBV29-1 and J is TRBJ1-2; no firm D call. Between the trimmed V and J ends, which lost 5 bases and 6 bases, there was a span of 13 bases. Germline V CDR1 and CDR2: SQVTM, ANQGSEA. The CDR3 spans 12 residues. The CDR3 DNA is TGCAGCGTTTGGGTGCCCCCAGATGGCTACACCTTC. It encodes CSVWVPPDGYTF.

This chain joins TRBV10-3 and TRBJ1-4; D gene unclear. Trimming removed 3 bases from V and 8 bases from J, with 13 bases in between. In germline, CDR1 is ENHRY, CDR2 SYGVKD. The CDR3 spans 14 residues. Here the CDR3 reads CAISDPDNYEKLFF. The CDR3, as DNA: TGTGCCATCAGTGATCCCGACAATTACGAAAAACTGTTTTTT.

Written as DNA, the CDR3 is TGTGCCAGCAGCTACAGGGGGAACACTGAAGCTTTCTTT. Its protein product is CASSYRGNTEAFF. The chain employs TRBV7-9 and TRBJ1-1; 7 bases are shared with TRBD1. Germline assignment: CDR1 SEHNR and CDR2 FQNEAQ (reference sequence). Trimming at V came to 4 bases and at J to 1 base, leaving 0 bases not matched to a gene. This CDR3 region has 13 residues.

This clone was found once. The rearrangement joins TRBV9 to TRBJ1-1; unclear D gene. V was cut by 4 bases and J by 0 bases, with 10 bases left in between. The CDR3 consists of 14 residues. CDR1 is SGDLS, CDR2 YYNGEE, per germline. The CDR3 coding sequence is TGTGCCAGCAGCCCCTGGAACATGAACACTGAAGCTTTCTTT. Its protein is CASSPWNMNTEAFF.

The chain is built from TRBV5-1 and TRBJ1-1, with TRBD1 as a possible D gene (5 bases). This CDR3 is 14 amino acids long. Looked up from germline, CDR1 is SGHRS and CDR2 is YFSETQ. The V gene lost 5 bases and the J gene lost 1 base, with 12 bases spanning the gap. The CDR3 sequence: CASRPWGTNTEAFF. CDR3 sequence (DNA): TGCGCCAGCAGACCCTGGGGCACGAACACTGAAGCTTTCTTT.

This rearrangement joins TRBV30 to TRBJ1-3; D might be TRBD1 (5 bases). Trimming removed 1 base at V and 4 bases at J, with 11 bases between. The CDR3 length is 14 residues. In germline, CDR1 is GTSNPN, CDR2 SVGIG (reference sequence). CDR3 sequence reads: CAWSDGTDGNTIYF. As DNA, the CDR3 is TGTGCCTGGAGTGACGGGACTGACGGAAACACCATATATTTT.

This sequence joins TRBV7-8 and TRBJ2-4; the D gene could be TRBD1 or TRBD2 (5 bases each). The CDR3 extends over 13 amino acids. Germline V lookup: CDR1 SGHVS, CDR2 FQNEAQ. The V and J ends lost 6 bases and 4 bases respectively, with 10 bases between them. The chain's CDR3 is CASSSGSKNIQYF. For the CDR3, the DNA is TGTGCCAGCAGTTCAGGGAGTAAAAACATTCAGTACTTC.

As DNA, the CDR3 is TGTGCCAGCAGCGTAGAAAGTCGGGGTCCGAACACCGGGGAGCTGTTTTTT. Translation gives CASSVESRGPNTGELFF. J is TRBJ2-2 and V is TRBV9; possible D gene TRBD2, 5 bases. Trimming pared 0 bases from V and 0 bases from J, leaving 12 bases between. Germline CDR1 and CDR2: SGDLS and YYNGEE. The CDR3 has 17 residues.

The CDR3 region has the DNA TGTGCCAGCAGCATCTACCCCGGAAACACCATATATTTT. Translating gives CASSIYPGNTIYF. This chain links TRBV11-2 with TRBJ1-3; D gene uncertain. CDR3 length: 13 amino acids. Germline-derived CDR1 and CDR2 are SGHAT and FQNNGV. Trimming took 5 bases from V and 4 from J, leaving 9 bases between them. Using reference TRBV11-2 and TRBJ1-3 for the parts outside the CDR3, the full variable domain is EAGVAQSPRYKIIEKRQSVAFWCNPISGHATLYWYQQILGQGPKLLIQFQNNGVVDDSQLPKDRFSAERLKGVDSTLKIQPAKLEDSAVYLCASSIYPGNTIYFGEGSWLTVV.

CDR3 region: CASSPGEPAEKLFF. DNA of the CDR3: TGTGCCAGCAGCCCAGGGGAGCCGGCAGAAAAACTGTTTTTT. The rearrangement joins TRBV9 to TRBJ1-4; a possible D gene is TRBD1 (6 bases). This CDR3 has 14 residues. V lost 4 bases to trimming and J lost 8 bases, with 15 bases between them. CDR1 and CDR2 from the germline V gene are SGDLS and YYNGEE.

This clone was seen only once. The genes are TRBV2 and TRBJ1-1, with 10 positions matching TRBD1. The V gene end was trimmed by 6 bases and the J gene end by 4 bases; junction bases not matched to a gene: 11. Germline CDR1 reads SNHLY; CDR2 reads FYNNEI. This CDR3 is built from 16 residues. The CDR3 DNA reads as TGTGCCAGCAGAACGAAGGAAGGGACAGGGGCCACTGAAGCTTTCTTT. It translates to CASRTKEGTGATEAFF.

The CDR3 bases are TGTGCCAGCTCAGGCCTAGGGGGCTCTTCAAACTATGGCTACACCTTC. Amino acids: CASSGLGGSSNYGYTF. The chain links TRBV18 to TRBJ1-2, with 7 positions matching TRBD1. Germline assignment: CDR1 KGHSH and CDR2 LQKENI. CDR3 length equals 16 residues. With V trimmed by 5 bases and J by 2 bases, 11 bases remained unmatched.

The gene calls are TRBV28 and TRBJ1-5; tentatively, D is TRBD1 (5 bases). CDR1 and CDR2 (germline): MDHEN, SYDVKM. V was cut by 4 bases and J by 0 bases, with 13 bases left in between. This CDR3 comprises 16 residues. This CDR3 is CASSYTGFYSNQPQHF. DNA for the CDR3: TGTGCCAGCAGTTACACAGGATTTTATAGCAATCAGCCCCAGCATTTT. Based on the CDR3 plus reference TRBV28 and TRBJ1-5, the full variable domain is DVKVTQSSRYLVKRTGEKVFLECVQDMDHENMFWYRQDPGLGLRLIYFSYDVKMKEKGDIPEGYSVSREKKERFSLILESASTNQTSMYLCASSYTGFYSNQPQHFGDGTRLSIL.

In DNA, the CDR3 is TGTGCCAGCAGCTTGGCCAGGGGGGGCCTTGCCGGGGAGCTGTTTTTT. It encodes CASSLARGGLAGELFF. V gene TRBV5-4 combines with J gene TRBJ2-2; the D gene could be TRBD1 or TRBD2 (7 bases each). CDR1 SGHNT and CDR2 YYREEE come from the germline V gene (reference sequence). The CDR3 has 16 residues. Trimming removed 0 bases at V and 6 bases at J, with 15 bases between.

The chain combines TRBV24-1 with TRBJ1-1; unclear D gene. The CDR3 runs 12 residues. Germline CDR1 and CDR2: KGHDR and SFDVKD. Trimming pared 4 bases from V and 4 bases from J, leaving 6 bases between. CDR3 region: CATSDGLTEAFF. CDR3 DNA: TGTGCCACCAGTGACGGGCTCACTGAAGCTTTCTTT.

The V and J genes are TRBV5-1 and TRBJ2-3; no clear D. Trimming cost V 0 bases and J 2 bases, with 13 bases left between them. Germline CDR1 and CDR2: SGHRS and YFSETQ. There are 16 residues in the CDR3. The CDR3 here is CASSLAVGWVTDTQYF. The CDR3 coding sequence is TGCGCCAGCAGCTTGGCCGTGGGCTGGGTCACAGATACGCAGTATTTT.

V usage is TRBV27 and J usage is TRBJ2-3; tentatively, D is TRBD1 (5 bases). Trimming pared 0 bases from V and 6 bases from J, leaving 13 bases between. Germline assignment: CDR1 MNHEY and CDR2 SMNVEV (reference sequence). The CDR3 sequence is 15 residues long. The CDR3, as DNA: TGTGCCAGCAGTTTATCGGGGCAGCAAGCGGATACGCAGTATTTT. The encoded protein is CASSLSGQQADTQYF.

The V and J genes are TRBV12-5 and TRBJ2-3, with 8 bases fitting TRBD1. CDR1 is LGHNT and CDR2 is FRNRAP in the germline V gene. The ends lost 1 base at V and 3 bases at J; junction bases unmatched: 3. The CDR3 has 15 amino acids. The chain's CDR3 is CASGLGRGLTDTQYF. DNA for the CDR3: TGTGCTAGTGGTTTGGGCAGGGGGCTAACAGATACGCAGTATTTT.